The clone carrying this T cell receptor (beta chain) was found once. V lost 4 bases and J lost 0; bases outside the gene matches: 5. This CDR3 has 16 residues. CDR1 and CDR2 (germline): ENHRY, SYGVKD. In the source study's methods: Researchers report that nucleated cell counts were estimated from reference gene primer amplification. The method was immunoSEQ multiplex PCR; TCRdb's version includes in-frame clones alone and lacks a portion of them. The V and J calls and clone size were taken over from that table, and D and trimming were inferred from the DNA. The top ten clones hold about an eighth of a sample with about 260,000 clones, approximately 83% of them seen once. This entry is derived from a study of blood T cell repertoires in COVID-19. About the study: Sample material is recorded as cDNA or gDNA derived from T cells, B-cell-depleted T cells, or PBMCs.

Input material: peripheral blood. The source of this sequence is a human donor in a cohort sampled during active COVID-19. The chain recombines TRBV10-3 with TRBJ2-3; TRBD2 matches 9 bases. CDR3: CAISAGLAHSTDTQYF. In DNA form, the CDR3 reads TGTGCCATCAGTGCGGGACTAGCCCATAGCACAGATACGCAGTATTTT.